The 5 T cell receptor beta chains given below trace back to one sample, sequenced in a study of blood T cell repertoires in COVID-19. The assay was immunoSEQ multiplex PCR, and TCRdb's table has in-frame clones only and misses some. The sample includes 150,000 to 180,000 clones, around 83% seen only once; the top ten take 9% to 13%. Sequenced: peripheral blood. These receptors were taken from a woman aged 55-70 years with COVID-19, enrolled during active disease.

The chain uses TRBV10-3 and TRBJ1-1; D possibly corresponds to TRBD1 (6 bases). Trimming left V 2 bases short and J 2 bases short, with 9 bases between. CDR3 length equals 14 residues. The germline V gene has CDR1 ENHRY and CDR2 SYGVKD. The CDR3, as DNA: TGTGCCATCAGTGAGAGGGACACTAACACTGAAGCTTTCTTT. This encodes CAISERDTNTEAFF.

The chain employs TRBV5-1 and TRBJ2-3; 8 bases map to TRBD1. The CDR3 spans 14 residues. CDR1 SGHRS and CDR2 YFSETQ come from the germline V gene. V was clipped by 4 bases and J by 3 bases; unmatched bases: 4. CDR3 sequence reads: CASSLGQATDTQYF. The CDR3 DNA reads TGCGCCAGCAGCCTGGGACAGGCGACAGATACGCAGTATTTT.

V gene TRBV5-6 combines with J gene TRBJ2-3, with 8 bases identical to TRBD2. The CDR3 runs 17 residues. J lost 3 bases, V lost 4 bases, and 13 bases had no gene match. Germline CDR1 and CDR2: SGHDT and YYEEEE. The CDR3 sequence is CASSAKGRGAGTDTQYF. The CDR3 DNA follows: TGTGCCAGCAGCGCGAAAGGGCGGGGGGCTGGGACAGATACGCAGTATTTT. The variable domain in full, with the rest retrieved from reference TRBV5-6 and TRBJ2-3, is DAGVTQSPTHLIKTRGQQVTLRCSPKSGHDTVSWYQQALGQGPQFIFQYYEEEERQRGNFPDRFSGHQFPNYSSELNVNALLLGDSALYLCASSAKGRGAGTDTQYFGPGTRLTVL.

The rearrangement uses TRBV23-1 and TRBJ2-7; 7 bases map to TRBD1. TRBV23-1 is noted as an ORF with a role that remains uncertain. CDR3 size: 15 residues. This CDR3 is CASRQSGNRGGEQYV. CDR3 sequence (DNA): TGCGCCAGCAGGCAATCTGGGAACAGGGGTGGTGAGCAGTACGTC.

This sequence joins TRBV30 and TRBJ2-2, with D possibly being TRBD2 (6 bases). The CDR3 consists of 14 residues. Germline V lookup: CDR1 GTSNPN, CDR2 SVGIG (reference sequence). Trimming took off 0 bases at V and 4 bases at J, with 9 bases between the two ends. The CDR3 spells CAWSVEGFTGELFF. DNA for the CDR3: TGTGCCTGGAGTGTGGAGGGGTTCACCGGGGAGCTGTTTTTT.